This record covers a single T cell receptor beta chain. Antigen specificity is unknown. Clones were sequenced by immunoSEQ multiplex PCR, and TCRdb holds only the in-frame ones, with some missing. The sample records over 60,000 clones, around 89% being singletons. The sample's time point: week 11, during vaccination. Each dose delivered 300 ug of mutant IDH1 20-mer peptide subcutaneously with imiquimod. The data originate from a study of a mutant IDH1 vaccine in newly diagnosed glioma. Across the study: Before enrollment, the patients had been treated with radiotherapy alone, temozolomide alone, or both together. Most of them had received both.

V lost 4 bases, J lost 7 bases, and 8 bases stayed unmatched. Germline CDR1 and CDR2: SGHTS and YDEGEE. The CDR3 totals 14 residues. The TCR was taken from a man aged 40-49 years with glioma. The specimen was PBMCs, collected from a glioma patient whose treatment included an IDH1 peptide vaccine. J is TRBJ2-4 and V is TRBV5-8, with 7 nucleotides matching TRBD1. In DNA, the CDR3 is TGTGCCAGCAGCCTACGGGACAGAGGGAACATTCAGTACTTC. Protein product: CASSLRDRGNIQYF. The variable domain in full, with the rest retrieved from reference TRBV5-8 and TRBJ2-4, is EAGVTQSPTHLIKTRGQQATLRCSPISGHTSVYWYQQALGLGLQFLLWYDEGEERNRGNFPPRFSGRQFPNYSSELNVNALELEDSALYLCASSLRDRGNIQYFGAGTRLSVL.